This TCR beta chain comes out of a study of blood T cells in healthy people across ages. A second PCR, run for 7 to 11 cycles, used a sample-barcoded 5' primer plus a J-beta primer mix. TCRdb re-derived calls from the 5' RACE reads in MiXCR, one entry per CDR3 protein. The repertoire holds approximately 290,000 distinct CDR3 sequences, roughly 26% seen once, with approximately 28% in the top ten. The CDR3 loop spans 15 amino acids. CDR1 is LGHNA and CDR2 is YSLEER in the germline V gene. Details on this clonotype: A read error may produce the germline difference seen at one junction end.

The clonotype comes from a woman aged 70-85 years in good health. The chain couples TRBV4-3 to TRBJ2-7; possible D gene TRBD1, 6 bases. Sequenced sample: blood. The CDR3 is CASSQDPTGSYEQHF. In DNA form, the CDR3 reads TGCGCCAGCAGCCAAGACCCCACAGGGTCCTACGAGCAGCACTTC.